The 17 T cell receptor beta chains below were found in one sample sequenced in a study of T cell changes during pregnancy in multiple sclerosis. Using immunoSEQ multiplex PCR, the repertoire was profiled, and TCRdb retains in-frame clones only, with some absent. The sample includes 84,000 or so clones, roughly 93% of them seen just once. The sequencing used peripheral blood, collected in the third trimester of pregnancy. The receptors stem from a female donor with multiple sclerosis, enrolled in a pregnancy study.

The genes are TRBV7-3 and TRBJ2-1; no reliable D call. Germline V CDR1 and CDR2: SGHTA, FQGTGA. V was clipped by 4 bases and J by 9 bases, with 7 bases between them. This CDR3 spans 11 amino acids. The DNA for the CDR3 is TGTGCCAGCAGCTCCGGTGGTGAGCAGTTCTTC. This translates into CASSSGGEQFF.

The chain links TRBV9 to TRBJ1-2; 7 nucleotides line up with TRBD1. Germline CDR1 SGDLS, CDR2 YYNGEE. Losses at the gene ends were 5 bases for V and 8 bases for J; bases not matched to a gene: 18. The CDR3 sequence is 16 residues long. CDR3 region: CASREMSGGTSFGYTF. The CDR3 DNA is TGTGCCAGCAGGGAAATGTCAGGGGGTACGTCCTTCGGCTACACCTTC. Filled out from reference TRBV9 and TRBJ1-2, the complete variable domain reads DSGVTQTPKHLITATGQRVTLRCSPRSGDLSVYWYQQSLDQGLQFLIQYYNGEERAKGNILERFSAQQFPDLHSELNLSSLELGDSALYFCASREMSGGTSFGYTFGSGTRLTVV.

This clone came up a few times. The chain combines TRBV25-1 with TRBJ1-6; the match to TRBD1 covers 11 bases. This CDR3 comprises 16 residues. The J segment lost 9 bases and the V segment lost 1 base, leaving 5 bases of the junction unmatched. Germline-derived CDR1 and CDR2 are MGHDK and SYGVNS. The CDR3 loop is CASSESAGTGGSPLHF. CDR3 DNA: TGTGCCAGCAGTGAATCCGCCGGGACAGGGGGTTCACCCCTCCACTTT. Full variable domain (rest looked up from reference TRBV25-1 and TRBJ1-6): EADIYQTPRYLVIGTGKKITLECSQTMGHDKMYWYQQDPGMELHLIHYSYGVNSTEKGDLSSESTVSRIRTEHFPLTLESARPSHTSQYLCASSESAGTGGSPLHFGNGTRLTVT.

V and J are TRBV5-1 and TRBJ2-1; tentative D call: TRBD1 (5 bases). This CDR3 spans 14 amino acids. Germline V gene lookup returns CDR1 SGHRS and CDR2 YFSETQ. The germline V and J ends were trimmed by 0 bases and 2 bases, with 6 bases remaining between them. The CDR3 reads CASSLGQTYNEQFF. DNA for the CDR3: TGCGCCAGCAGCTTGGGACAGACCTACAATGAGCAGTTCTTC.

This clone was detected a few times. J is TRBJ2-3 and V is TRBV28; the match to TRBD1 covers 8 bases. The V gene's germline CDR1 is MDHEN and CDR2 SYDVKM. The V and J ends lost 3 bases and 2 bases, in that order; junction bases with no gene match: 7. This CDR3 region has 16 residues. CDR3 sequence: CASSLWGTGPTDTQYF. DNA of the CDR3: TGTGCCAGCAGTTTGTGGGGGACAGGACCCACAGATACGCAGTATTTT.

The V gene is TRBV15, the J gene TRBJ1-1, with 7 bases fitting TRBD1. V trimming: 4 bases; J trimming: 1 base; junction bases outside the gene matches: 3. The CDR3 length is 14 residues. Germline-derived CDR1 and CDR2 are LNHNV and YYDKDF (reference sequence). Here the CDR3 DNA reads TGTGCCACCAGCAAGGGGGCGGGGAACACTGAAGCTTTCTTT. It is translated as CATSKGAGNTEAFF.

CDR3 sequence (DNA): TGTGCCAGCAGCTTAGCGGGGGGGCACAATGAGCAGTTCTTC. It codes for CASSLAGGHNEQFF. V usage is TRBV7-9 and J usage is TRBJ2-1, with D possibly TRBD2 on 7 matching bases. This CDR3 is 14 amino acids long. Germline-derived CDR1 and CDR2 are SEHNR and FQNEAQ (reference sequence). The V end lost 0 bases, the J end lost 5 bases, and 8 bases lay between the germline ends.

The chain joins TRBV7-8 to TRBJ1-2; 7 bases map to TRBD1. The CDR3 contains 16 residues. Germline V gene data show CDR1 as SGHVS and CDR2 as FQNEAQ. J was trimmed by 3 bases and V by 1 base; bases with no gene match: 8. CDR3: CASSLDYRTGDYGYTF. The CDR3 DNA reads TGTGCCAGCAGCTTAGACTATCGGACAGGAGACTATGGCTACACCTTC.

The CDR3 is CASSSQGGEETQYF. The CDR3 region has the DNA TGTGCCAGCAGCTCACAGGGGGGGGAAGAGACCCAGTACTTC. The chain carries TRBV13 and TRBJ2-5; maybe TRBD1 (8 bases). The CDR3 sequence is 14 residues long. V dropped 4 bases and J dropped 3 bases, with 12 bases sitting between them. Looked up from germline, CDR1 is PRHDT and CDR2 is FYEKMQ (reference sequence).

The chain joins TRBV5-1 to TRBJ2-7, with D possibly being TRBD2 (6 bases). The V end lost 4 bases, the J end lost 5 bases, and 16 bases lay between the germline ends. The CDR3 spans 14 residues. Germline V lookup: CDR1 SGHRS, CDR2 YFSETQ. The CDR3 DNA is TGCGCCAGCAGCGAGGGTGGAGGGAGCAACGAGCAGTACTTC. Protein sequence: CASSEGGGSNEQYF.

The J gene is TRBJ1-2, the V gene TRBV30; a weak D match, TRBD1 (6 bases). V lost 0 bases and J 8 bases, leaving 16 bases between the germline ends. Looked up from germline, CDR1 is GTSNPN and CDR2 is SVGIG (reference sequence). The CDR3 consists of 14 residues. In nucleotides, the CDR3 is TGTGCCTGGAGTGTACTCGCAGGGGATCGAGGCTACACCTTC. Amino acids: CAWSVLAGDRGYTF.

The chain uses TRBV13 and TRBJ1-1, with D maybe TRBD1 (5 bases). The V gene's germline CDR1 is PRHDT and CDR2 FYEKMQ (reference sequence). V lost 7 bases to trimming and J lost 3 bases, with 15 bases between them. The CDR3 sequence is 14 residues long. For the CDR3, the DNA is TGTGCCAGCACCCTGGAGGGGATACACACTGAAGCTTTCTTT. This translates into CASTLEGIHTEAFF. The full variable domain, rest sourced from reference TRBV13 and TRBJ1-1, is AAGVIQSPRHLIKEKRETATLKCYPIPRHDTVYWYQQGPGQDPQFLISFYEKMQSDKGSIPDRFSAQQFSDYHSELNMSSLELGDSALYFCASTLEGIHTEAFFGQGTRLTVV.

The genes are TRBV9 and TRBJ2-3, with D uncertain. Trimming stripped 0 bases from V and 2 bases from J, with 4 bases between. This CDR3 has 13 residues. Germline CDR1 and CDR2: SGDLS and YYNGEE. The CDR3 loop reads CASSVDYTDTQYF. The CDR3 DNA reads as TGTGCCAGCAGCGTAGATTACACAGATACGCAGTATTTT.

V is TRBV20-1 and J is TRBJ2-2; no definite D call. Germline CDR1 is DFQATT and CDR2 is SNEGSKA (reference sequence). V was clipped by 1 base and J by 8 bases, with 5 bases between them. This CDR3 region has 11 residues. The CDR3 DNA follows: TGCAGTGCTAGAGTTATGGGGGAGCTGTTTTTT. Its translation is CSARVMGELFF.

This rearrangement joins TRBV9 to TRBJ2-7; D gene ambiguous. This CDR3 is built from 13 residues. Looked up from germline, CDR1 is SGDLS and CDR2 is YYNGEE. V dropped 0 bases and J dropped 3 bases, with 7 bases sitting between them. The CDR3 coding sequence is TGTGCCAGCAGCGTAGGGCAGGACTACGAGCAGTACTTC. It specifies CASSVGQDYEQYF.

The V and J genes are TRBV19 and TRBJ1-5, with D perhaps matching TRBD1 (6 bases). CDR1 LNHDA and CDR2 SQIVND come from the germline V gene (reference sequence). Deletions cut 7 bases from V and 0 bases from J, with 10 bases between. This CDR3 has 14 amino acids. The CDR3 sequence: CASTQGYSNQPQHF. CDR3 in DNA: TGTGCCAGTACACAGGGCTATAGCAATCAGCCCCAGCATTTT.

The chain couples TRBV27 to TRBJ2-3, with D tentatively TRBD1 (6 bases). V was cut by 2 bases and J by 5 bases, with 11 bases left in between. From germline, CDR1 is MNHEY and CDR2 SMNVEV (reference sequence). CDR3 length equals 14 residues. The CDR3 DNA sequence: TGTGCCAGCAGTTTAGGGACAATAGGAGATACGCAGTATTTT. Amino acids: CASSLGTIGDTQYF.